This TCR beta chain was recorded in a study of blood T cell repertoires in COVID-19. V dropped 10 bases and J dropped 5 bases, with 15 bases sitting between them. This CDR3 has 13 amino acids. Germline loops: CDR1 WSHSY, CDR2 SAAADI. The repertoire was sequenced with immunoSEQ multiplex PCR; TCRdb's copy has only in-frame clones and lacks some. The sample has about 65,000 clones; about 93% are singletons. The chain has TRBV10-2 and TRBJ2-1; D is ambiguous. The specimen was peripheral blood. This receptor was obtained from a man aged 65 to 85 with active COVID-19. As DNA, the CDR3 is TGCGCCACCACTCCACTCCTCCACAATGAGCAGTTCTTC. This translates into CATTPLLHNEQFF.